This TCR beta chain was obtained from a study of shared clonotypes between healthy human individuals. Whole-study findings and limits: Generally, naive subsets came out with larger estimated richness than memory subsets.

V shed 0 bases and J shed 0 bases, with 6 bases lying between them. Germline V gene lookup returns CDR1 KGHSH and CDR2 LQKENI. The CDR3 is 15 residues long. A remark on this clone: Its target is not known.

Deep was the level at which the assay was run. Once extracted for a subset, genomic DNA was divided evenly among several immunoSEQ plates. How the authors handled the data: As immunoSEQ supplied junction-only sequences (without quality scores), filtering differed. Sequencing used immunoSEQ multiplex PCR; TCRdb keeps in-frame clones, though not all of them. V and J calls and clone size are given by that table; D and trimming were obtained from the DNA. The sample comprises around 560,000 clones, approximately 95% of which are singletons, and 0.11% rests with the top ten. Positive CCR7 selection of CD45RO-negative cells yielded the naive CD8 cells, and terminally differentiated effector memory CD45RA+ cells were excluded.

This TCR derives from a woman under 40 in good health. V is TRBV18 and J is TRBJ1-3; a possible D gene is TRBD1 (5 bases). The sample taken for sequencing was naive CD8+ T cells sorted from blood. The CDR3 DNA is TGTGCCAGCTCACCACCCGACAGCTCTGGAAACACCATATATTTT. It codes for CASSPPDSSGNTIYF.